This TCR beta chain derives from a study of cytomegalovirus exposure and HLA in healthy donors. The study, taken as a whole, reports: Per a later analysis, HLA-associated TCR beta chains showed more clonal expansion than other, equally common TCR beta chains. It was approximately 170 TCR beta chains that were listed as cytomegalovirus-associated. Later work found most CMV-associated TCR beta chains apparently HLA-restricted. In an earlier analysis, about 87% or about 30%: the productive usage of most TCR beta V segments.

As concerns this clone: Its specificity is unknown.

Primers for the PCR totalled 60 Vbeta and 13 Jbeta. The repertoire was sequenced with immunoSEQ multiplex PCR; TCRdb's copy has only in-frame clones and lacks some. This table has 100,000 to 150,000 clones, over 65% appearing once. CDR1 is LNHNV and CDR2 is YYDKDF in the germline V gene (reference sequence). Germline trimming cut 1 base from V and 9 bases from J; bases unmatched to any gene: 8. This CDR3 contains 16 residues. This clonotype originated in a man in his thirties or forties in good health and CMV-seropositive. The chain uses TRBV15 and TRBJ2-1; the match to TRBD1 covers 11 bases. Sequenced material: PBMCs. CDR3 coding DNA: TGTGCCACCAGCAGAGGGGGTGGACAGGGGGCAGTTGAGCAGTTCTTC. Translation: CATSRGGGQGAVEQFF.